The 9 T cell receptor beta chains below all came from one sample that was sequenced in a study of blood T cell repertoires in COVID-19 (dated by TCRdb to 2020 to 2022). Libraries were prepared through the immunoSEQ multiplex PCR assay. TCRdb re-hosts the immuneACCESS table, in-frame sequences only. Its copies lack some clones; in the studies checked, an unresolved V gene accounts for under half of them, and the cause for the rest is not known. The sample table shows 150,000 or so clones, and under 90% are seen once. The ten most abundant clones make up 12% of the sample. What was sequenced was PBMCs or T cells enriched from blood (not recorded which). These receptors all stem from a man aged 50 to 59 who had recovered from COVID-19.

The rearrangement joins TRBV6-1 to TRBJ2-7, with 7 bases fitting TRBD1. The V gene's germline CDR1 is MNHNS and CDR2 SASEGT. The CDR3 consists of 14 residues. The trim removed 1 base at V and 3 bases at J, leaving 3 bases unmatched. This CDR3 reads CASSEGGQHYEQYF. The DNA for the CDR3 is TGTGCCAGCAGTGAAGGGGGACAGCACTACGAGCAGTACTTC.

The J gene is TRBJ1-1, the V gene TRBV6-5, with 8 bases fitting TRBD1. V shed 8 bases and J 6 bases; nucleotides not matched to a gene: 5. This CDR3 contains 12 residues. The germline gives CDR1 MNHEY, CDR2 SVGAGI. CDR3 sequence reads: CASGAGGAEAFF. The CDR3 DNA reads TGTGCCAGCGGGGCAGGGGGCGCTGAAGCTTTCTTT.

The V and J genes are TRBV9 and TRBJ1-4; D remains ambiguous. The germline gives CDR1 SGDLS, CDR2 YYNGEE. The CDR3 runs to 16 residues. The V gene lost 4 bases and the J gene lost 1 base, with 14 bases spanning the gap. CDR3 region: CASSPSGSETNEKLFF. The DNA for the CDR3 is TGTGCCAGCAGCCCGAGCGGGTCGGAAACTAATGAAAAACTGTTTTTT.

V and J are TRBV6-5 and TRBJ2-6; 7 bases map to TRBD1. The CDR3 is 15 amino acids. Germline CDR1 is MNHEY and CDR2 is SVGAGI. With V trimmed by 6 bases and J by 2 bases, 4 bases remained unmatched. The CDR3 spells CASRSDRAGANVLTF. The CDR3 DNA reads as TGTGCCAGCAGGTCCGACAGGGCTGGGGCCAACGTCCTGACTTTC.

In DNA, the CDR3 is TGTGCCACCAGCCCACGACGGGAGACTAACTATGGCTACACCTTC. Translating it yields CATSPRRETNYGYTF. The chain couples TRBV15 to TRBJ1-2; D is uncertain. Germline assignment: CDR1 LNHNV and CDR2 YYDKDF (reference sequence). The ends were cut back, 5 bases at V and 0 bases at J, with 13 bases in the middle. This CDR3 is 15 amino acids long.

This clone was detected only a few times. V gene TRBV30 combines with J gene TRBJ2-7, with a possible D match to TRBD1 (7 bases). V lost 2 bases and J 9 bases, leaving 23 bases between the germline ends. This CDR3 has 15 amino acids. The germline CDR1 and CDR2 sequences are GTSNPN and SVGIG (reference sequence). CDR3 nucleotide sequence: TGTGCCTGGAGTAGGAGGGGGCTCCTTCCTGGGGGGCAGTACTTC. This sequence encodes CAWSRRGLLPGGQYF. Looking up the rest from reference TRBV30 and TRBJ2-7 gives the full variable domain: SQTIHQWPATLVQPVGSPLSLECTVEGTSNPNLYWYRQAAGRGLQLLFYSVGIGQISSEVPQNLSASRPQDRQFILSSKKLLLSDSGFYLCAWSRRGLLPGGQYFGPGTRLTVT.

The chain links TRBV7-9 to TRBJ2-7; the match to TRBD1 covers 7 bases. Per germline, CDR1 SEHNR and CDR2 FQNEAQ (reference sequence). CDR3 length equals 15 residues. Trimming at V came to 1 base and at J to 6 bases, leaving 9 bases not matched to a gene. CDR3 loop: CASSLVRTGTSEQYF. The CDR3 DNA reads TGTGCCAGCAGCTTAGTCCGGACAGGTACCTCCGAGCAGTACTTC.

This sequence joins TRBV9 and TRBJ2-2, with D perhaps TRBD1 (6 bases). Germline V lookup: CDR1 SGDLS, CDR2 YYNGEE. Trimming pared 0 bases from V and 3 bases from J, leaving 12 bases between. There are 16 residues in the CDR3. CDR3 sequence: CASSVEARGDTGELFF. In nucleotides, the CDR3 is TGTGCCAGCAGCGTAGAGGCCAGGGGAGACACCGGGGAGCTGTTTTTT.

This clone has a single count. The same CDR3 also results from other DNA sequences found in this sample. The chain links TRBV15 to TRBJ1-3; D is undetermined. V shed 0 bases and J shed 0 bases, with 6 bases lying between them. CDR3 size: 15 residues. Germline CDR1 LNHNV, CDR2 YYDKDF (reference sequence). The DNA for the CDR3 is TGTGCCACCAGCAGAGATCGCGGCTCTGGAAACACCATATATTTT. Protein sequence: CATSRDRGSGNTIYF.